The T cell receptor beta chain under discussion was sequenced for a study of T cells in Graves' hyperthyroidism and ophthalmopathy. RNA transcripts provided the source from which TCR beta CDR3 regions were amplified. RT-PCR in the first round (using the HTBI primer set) targeted the TCR CDR3. Via MiXCR, TCRdb re-called the multiplex PCR reads, giving one row per CDR3 protein. The table includes over 200,000 distinct CDR3 sequences, 17% detected once. Germline V gene sequence: CDR1 SGHRS, CDR2 YFSETQ. The CDR3 contains 14 residues. V shed 0 bases and J 5 bases; nucleotides not matched to a gene: 2. Graves' hyperthyroidism was deemed stable given no ophthalmopathy progression within 18 months.

Sequenced input: blood. This clonotype originated in a man in his fifties or sixties with Graves' hyperthyroidism. The V gene is TRBV5-1, the J gene TRBJ2-7; 10 bases are a match to TRBD2. The CDR3 region is CASSLALAGDEQYF. The CDR3 DNA follows: TGCGCCAGCAGCTTGGCCCTAGCGGGAGACGAGCAGTACTTC.